This T cell receptor beta chain comes out of a study of blood T cell repertoires in COVID-19. In the study overall: The analysed material was cDNA or gDNA that came from T cells, B-cell-depleted T cells, or PBMCs.

This clone has just a few counts. Repertoires were generated with immunoSEQ multiplex PCR, while TCRdb's copy carries only in-frame clones and drops some. The sample records about 200,000 clones, roughly nine tenths being singletons. The sequenced sample was peripheral blood. The receptor comes from a woman aged 50 to 60 with acute or convalescent COVID-19.

This CDR3 reads CASSLTGDEQYF. The DNA for the CDR3 is TGTGCCAGCAGCTTAACGGGAGACGAGCAGTACTTC. The V call is TRBV5-6, the J call TRBJ2-7, with D possibly TRBD2 on 6 matching bases. Germline lookup yields CDR1 SGHDT and CDR2 YYEEEE. The ends were cut back, 2 bases at V and 5 bases at J, with 8 bases in the middle. The CDR3 consists of 12 residues.